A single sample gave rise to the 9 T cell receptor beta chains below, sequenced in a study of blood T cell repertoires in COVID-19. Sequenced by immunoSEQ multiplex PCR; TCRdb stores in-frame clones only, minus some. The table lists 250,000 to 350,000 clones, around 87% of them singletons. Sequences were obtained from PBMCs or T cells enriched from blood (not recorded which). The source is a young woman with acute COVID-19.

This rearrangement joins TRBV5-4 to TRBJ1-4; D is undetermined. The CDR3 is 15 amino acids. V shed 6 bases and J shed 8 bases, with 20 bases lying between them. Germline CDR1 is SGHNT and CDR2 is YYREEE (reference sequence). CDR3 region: CASKIAPVSGEKLFF. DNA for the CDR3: TGTGCCAGCAAAATCGCACCCGTCAGCGGGGAAAAACTGTTTTTT.

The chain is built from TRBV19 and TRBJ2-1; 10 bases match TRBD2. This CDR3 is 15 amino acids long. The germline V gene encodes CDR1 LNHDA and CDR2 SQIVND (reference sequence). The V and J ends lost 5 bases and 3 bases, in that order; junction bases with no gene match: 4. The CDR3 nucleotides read TGTGCCAGTAGTCTCGGACTAGCGGACTACAATGAGCAGTTCTTC. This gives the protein CASSLGLADYNEQFF.

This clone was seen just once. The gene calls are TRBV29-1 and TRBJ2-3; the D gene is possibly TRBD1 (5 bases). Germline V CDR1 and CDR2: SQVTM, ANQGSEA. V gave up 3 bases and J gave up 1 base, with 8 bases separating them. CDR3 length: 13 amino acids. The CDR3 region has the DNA TGCAGCGTTGAGGTAGGGGGCACAGATACGCAGTATTTT. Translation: CSVEVGGTDTQYF.

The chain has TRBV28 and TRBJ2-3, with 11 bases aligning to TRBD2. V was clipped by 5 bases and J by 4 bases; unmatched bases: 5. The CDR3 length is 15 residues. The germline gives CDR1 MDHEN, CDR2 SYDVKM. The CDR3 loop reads CASSLAGGWADTQYF. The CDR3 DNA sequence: TGTGCCAGCAGTCTAGCGGGAGGATGGGCAGATACGCAGTATTTT.

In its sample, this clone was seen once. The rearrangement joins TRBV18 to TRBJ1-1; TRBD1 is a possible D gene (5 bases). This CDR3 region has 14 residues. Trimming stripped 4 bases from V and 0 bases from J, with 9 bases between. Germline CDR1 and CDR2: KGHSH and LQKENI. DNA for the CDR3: TGTGCCAGCTCACAGGGGCCCATGAACACTGAAGCTTTCTTT. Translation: CASSQGPMNTEAFF.

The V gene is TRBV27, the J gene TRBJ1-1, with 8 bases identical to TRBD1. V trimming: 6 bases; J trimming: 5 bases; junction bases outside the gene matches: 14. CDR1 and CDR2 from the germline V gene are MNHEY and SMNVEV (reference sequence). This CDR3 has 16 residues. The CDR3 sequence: CASRLSGGAGRTEAFF. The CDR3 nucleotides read TGTGCCAGCAGACTTTCAGGGGGCGCAGGACGGACTGAAGCTTTCTTT.

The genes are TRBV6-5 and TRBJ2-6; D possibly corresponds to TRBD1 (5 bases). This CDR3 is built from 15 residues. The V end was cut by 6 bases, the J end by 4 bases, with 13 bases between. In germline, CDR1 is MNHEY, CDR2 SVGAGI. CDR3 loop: CASSQVAGGANVLTF. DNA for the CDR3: TGTGCCAGCAGCCAGGTGGCAGGGGGGGCCAACGTCCTGACTTTC.

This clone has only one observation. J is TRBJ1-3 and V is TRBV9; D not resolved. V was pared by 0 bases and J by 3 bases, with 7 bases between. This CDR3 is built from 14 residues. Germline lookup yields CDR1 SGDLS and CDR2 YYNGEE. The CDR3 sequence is CASSVGQVGNTIYF. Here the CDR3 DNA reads TGTGCCAGCAGCGTAGGGCAGGTTGGAAACACCATATATTTT.

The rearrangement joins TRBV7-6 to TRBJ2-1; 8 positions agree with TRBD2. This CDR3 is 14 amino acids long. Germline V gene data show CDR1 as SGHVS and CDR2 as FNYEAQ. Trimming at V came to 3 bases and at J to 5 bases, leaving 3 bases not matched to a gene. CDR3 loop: CASSFGGGNNEQFF. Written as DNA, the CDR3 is TGTGCCAGCAGCTTCGGCGGGGGGAACAATGAGCAGTTCTTC.